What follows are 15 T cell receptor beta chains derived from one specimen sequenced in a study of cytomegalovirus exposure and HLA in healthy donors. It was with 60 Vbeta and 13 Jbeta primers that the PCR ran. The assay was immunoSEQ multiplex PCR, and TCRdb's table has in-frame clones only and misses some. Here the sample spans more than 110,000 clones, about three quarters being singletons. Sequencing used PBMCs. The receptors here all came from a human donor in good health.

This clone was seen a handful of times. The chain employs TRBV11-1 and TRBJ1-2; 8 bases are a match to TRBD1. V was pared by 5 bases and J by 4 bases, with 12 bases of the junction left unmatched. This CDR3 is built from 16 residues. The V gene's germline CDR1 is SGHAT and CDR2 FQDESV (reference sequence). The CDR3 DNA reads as TGTGCCAGCAGCAGCCGCGACAGGGGAAAAGGCTATGGCTACACCTTC. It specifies CASSSRDRGKGYGYTF.

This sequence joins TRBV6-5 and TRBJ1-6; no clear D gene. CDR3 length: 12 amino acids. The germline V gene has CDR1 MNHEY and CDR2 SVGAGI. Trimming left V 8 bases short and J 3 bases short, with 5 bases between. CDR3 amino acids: CASRSYNSPLHF. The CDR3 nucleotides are TGTGCCAGCCGTAGCTATAATTCACCCCTCCACTTT.

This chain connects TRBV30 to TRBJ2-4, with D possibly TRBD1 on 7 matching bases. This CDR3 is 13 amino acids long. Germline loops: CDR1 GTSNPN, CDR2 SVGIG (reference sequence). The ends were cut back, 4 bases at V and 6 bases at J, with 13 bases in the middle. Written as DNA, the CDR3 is TGTGCCTGGAATGGAGGGACAGTAAACATTCAGTACTTC. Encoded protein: CAWNGGTVNIQYF.

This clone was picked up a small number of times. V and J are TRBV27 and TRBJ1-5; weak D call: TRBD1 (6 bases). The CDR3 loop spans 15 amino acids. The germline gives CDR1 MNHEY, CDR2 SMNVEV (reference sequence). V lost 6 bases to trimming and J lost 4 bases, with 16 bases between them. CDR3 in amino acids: CASSVSGTSNQPQHF. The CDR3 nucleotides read TGTGCCAGCAGCGTATCCGGGACAAGTAATCAGCCCCAGCATTTT.

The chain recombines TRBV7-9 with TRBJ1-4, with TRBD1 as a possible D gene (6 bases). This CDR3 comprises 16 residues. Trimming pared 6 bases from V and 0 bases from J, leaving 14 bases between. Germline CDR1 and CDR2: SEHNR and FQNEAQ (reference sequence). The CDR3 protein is CASSRTEAATNEKLFF. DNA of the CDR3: TGTGCCAGCAGTCGGACAGAAGCTGCAACTAATGAAAAACTGTTTTTT.

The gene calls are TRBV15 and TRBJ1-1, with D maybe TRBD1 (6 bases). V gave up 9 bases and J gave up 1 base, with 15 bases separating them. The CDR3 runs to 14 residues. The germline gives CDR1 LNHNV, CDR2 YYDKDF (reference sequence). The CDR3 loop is CATRQEAGNTEAFF. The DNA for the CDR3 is TGTGCCACACGACAGGAGGCGGGGAACACTGAAGCTTTCTTT.

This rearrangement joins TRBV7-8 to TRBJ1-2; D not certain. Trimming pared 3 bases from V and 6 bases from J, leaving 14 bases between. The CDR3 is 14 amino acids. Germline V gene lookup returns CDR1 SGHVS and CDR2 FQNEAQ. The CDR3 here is CASSLDTGSHGYTF. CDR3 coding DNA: TGTGCCAGCAGCTTGGATACGGGGTCTCATGGCTACACCTTC.

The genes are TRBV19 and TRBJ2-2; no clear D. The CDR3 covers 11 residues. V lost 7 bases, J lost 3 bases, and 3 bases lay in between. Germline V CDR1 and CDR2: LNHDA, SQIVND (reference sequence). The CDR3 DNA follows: TGTGCCAGTACGGACACCGGGGAGCTGTTTTTT. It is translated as CASTDTGELFF. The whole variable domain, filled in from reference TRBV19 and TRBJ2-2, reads DGGITQSPKYLFRKEGQNVTLSCEQNLNHDAMYWYRQDPGQGLRLIYYSQIVNDFQKGDIAEGYSVSREKKESFPLTVTSAQKNPTAFYLCASTDTGELFFGEGSRLTVL.

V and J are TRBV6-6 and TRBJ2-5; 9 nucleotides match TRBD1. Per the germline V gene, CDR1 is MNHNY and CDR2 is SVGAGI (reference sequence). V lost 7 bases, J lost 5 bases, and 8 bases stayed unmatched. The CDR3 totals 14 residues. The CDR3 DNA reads TGTGCCAGCACGGGACAGGGTTTCTGGGAGACCCAGTACTTC. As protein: CASTGQGFWETQYF.

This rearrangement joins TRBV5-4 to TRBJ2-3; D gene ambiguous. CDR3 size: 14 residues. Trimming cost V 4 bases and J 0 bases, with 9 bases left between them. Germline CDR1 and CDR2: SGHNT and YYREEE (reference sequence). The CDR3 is CASSSRLSTDTQYF. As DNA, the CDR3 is TGTGCCAGCAGCAGCAGGTTAAGCACAGATACGCAGTATTTT.

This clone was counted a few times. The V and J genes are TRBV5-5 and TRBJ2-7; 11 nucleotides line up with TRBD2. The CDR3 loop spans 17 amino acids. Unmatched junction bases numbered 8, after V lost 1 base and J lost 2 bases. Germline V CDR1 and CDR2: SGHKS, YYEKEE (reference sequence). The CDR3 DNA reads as TGTGCCAGCAGCTTGAGGGCAGGTAGCGGGGGGGCCTACGAGCAGTACTTC. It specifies CASSLRAGSGGAYEQYF.

CDR3 sequence (DNA): TGTGCCAGCAGCGTAGCTCCAGGGGACTATGGCTACACCTTC. Its translation: CASSVAPGDYGYTF. The V call is TRBV9, the J call TRBJ1-2; D might be TRBD1 (6 bases). The CDR3 runs to 14 residues. Germline assignment: CDR1 SGDLS and CDR2 YYNGEE. The V gene lost 0 bases and the J gene lost 3 bases, with 9 bases spanning the gap.

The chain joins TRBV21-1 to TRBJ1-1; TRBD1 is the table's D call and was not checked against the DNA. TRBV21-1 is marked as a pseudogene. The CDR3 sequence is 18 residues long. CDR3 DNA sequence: TGTGCCAGCAGCAAAGCGCCAGGGACAGGGAAAATGAACACTGAAGCTTTCTTT. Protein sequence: CASSKAPGTGKMNTEAFF.

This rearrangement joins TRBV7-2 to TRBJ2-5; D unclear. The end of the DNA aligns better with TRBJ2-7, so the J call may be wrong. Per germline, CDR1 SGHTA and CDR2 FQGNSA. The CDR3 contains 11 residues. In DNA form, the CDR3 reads TGTGCCAGCAGCTTAGTATACGAGCAGTACTTC. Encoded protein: CASSLVYEQYF.

The CDR3 nucleotides read TGTGCCAGCAGTGAAACTCCAGGACACATGAACACTGAAGCTTTCTTT. Translating gives CASSETPGHMNTEAFF. J is TRBJ1-1 and V is TRBV6-1; D perhaps matches TRBD1 (5 bases). This CDR3 has 16 residues. The V and J ends lost 2 bases and 0 bases respectively, with 13 bases between them. Germline CDR1 is MNHNS and CDR2 is SASEGT.